The present T cell receptor (beta chain) was sequenced within a study of OX40 agonist ivuxolimab in advanced cancers. Generated by immunoSEQ multiplex PCR, the TCRdb table keeps only in-frame clones and is missing some. The sample contains more than 30,000 clones, more than 70% of which appear only once. Trimming at V came to 7 bases and at J to 4 bases, leaving 7 bases not matched to a gene. The CDR3 extends over 14 amino acids. Germline CDR1 SGHRS, CDR2 YFSETQ. The starting material was CD4+ or CD8+ T cells sorted from blood, obtained in a trial of the OX40 agonist ivuxolimab. This receptor was identified in an adult with an advanced solid tumor such as melanoma, head and neck, liver or kidney cancer. J is TRBJ1-1 and V is TRBV5-1; 10 bases are shared with TRBD1. The DNA of the CDR3 is TGCGCCAGCGCACGGACAGGGGGATTCACTGAAGCTTTCTTT. It specifies CASARTGGFTEAFF.